This T cell receptor (beta chain) emerged from a study of Ad26.COV2.S vaccination and SARS-CoV-2 variants. Germline V lookup: CDR1 SNHLY, CDR2 FYNNEI. This CDR3 is 15 amino acids long. V dropped 6 bases and J dropped 6; count of bases not matched to a gene: 8. This clone occurred once. Sequencing used immunoSEQ multiplex PCR; TCRdb keeps in-frame clones, though not all of them. This table holds 500,000 or so clones, around nine tenths found once. The sample's treatment: around 19 received Ad26.COV2.S at low or high dose, single or two shots; roughly five received placebo; per-sample allocation not given. On day 63 after the first injection, vaccine and placebo recipients gave samples. Recruitment in Boston yielded a donor of adult age, 18-55 years.

V is TRBV2 and J is TRBJ2-1; 10 positions match TRBD1. The sequence derives from a person aged 18 to 65 who received the Ad26.COV2.S COVID-19 vaccine or a placebo. The specimen comprised peripheral blood, sampled in a trial of Ad26.COV2.S vaccine versus placebo. The CDR3 reads CASRPDRGHGNEQFF. The DNA for the CDR3 is TGTGCCAGCAGACCCGACAGGGGGCATGGCAATGAGCAGTTCTTC.